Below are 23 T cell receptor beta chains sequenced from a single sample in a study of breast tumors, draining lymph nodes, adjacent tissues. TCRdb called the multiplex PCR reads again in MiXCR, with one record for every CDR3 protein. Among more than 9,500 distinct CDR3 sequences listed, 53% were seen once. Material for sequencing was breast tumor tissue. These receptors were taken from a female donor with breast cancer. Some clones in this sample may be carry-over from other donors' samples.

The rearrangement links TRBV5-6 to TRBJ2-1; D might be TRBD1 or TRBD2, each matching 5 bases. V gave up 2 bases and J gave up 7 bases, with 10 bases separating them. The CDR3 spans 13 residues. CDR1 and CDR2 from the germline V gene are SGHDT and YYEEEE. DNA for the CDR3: TGTGCCAGCAGCTTCTTGTGGGGGAATGAGCAGTTCTTC. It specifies CASSFLWGNEQFF.

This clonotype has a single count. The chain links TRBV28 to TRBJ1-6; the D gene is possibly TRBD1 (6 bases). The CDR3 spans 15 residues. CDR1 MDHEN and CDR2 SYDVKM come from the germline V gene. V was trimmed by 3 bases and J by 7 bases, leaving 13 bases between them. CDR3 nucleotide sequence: TGTGCCAGCAGTTTCGTGACAGGAGGGAATTCACCCCTCCACTTT. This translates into CASSFVTGGNSPLHF.

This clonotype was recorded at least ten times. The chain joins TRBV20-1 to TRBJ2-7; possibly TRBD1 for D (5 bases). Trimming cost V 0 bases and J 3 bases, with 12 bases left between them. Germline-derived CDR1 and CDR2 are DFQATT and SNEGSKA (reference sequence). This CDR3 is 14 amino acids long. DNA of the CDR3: TGCAGTGCTAGAGACAGGGATAAGCGCTACGAGCAGTACTTC. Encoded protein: CSARDRDKRYEQYF.

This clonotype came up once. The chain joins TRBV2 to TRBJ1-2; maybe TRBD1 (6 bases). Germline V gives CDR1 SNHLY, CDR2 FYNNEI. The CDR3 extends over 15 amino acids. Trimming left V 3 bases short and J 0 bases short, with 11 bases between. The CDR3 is CASSDETGSNYGYTF. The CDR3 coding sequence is TGTGCCAGCAGTGATGAGACAGGTTCTAACTATGGCTACACCTTC.

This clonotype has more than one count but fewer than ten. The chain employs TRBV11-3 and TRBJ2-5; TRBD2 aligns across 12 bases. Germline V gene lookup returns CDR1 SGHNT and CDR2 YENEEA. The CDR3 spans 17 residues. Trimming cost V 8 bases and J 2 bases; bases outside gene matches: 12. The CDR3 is CASWGGRTSGEQETQYF. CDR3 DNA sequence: TGTGCCAGCTGGGGAGGTCGGACTAGCGGGGAACAAGAGACCCAGTACTTC.

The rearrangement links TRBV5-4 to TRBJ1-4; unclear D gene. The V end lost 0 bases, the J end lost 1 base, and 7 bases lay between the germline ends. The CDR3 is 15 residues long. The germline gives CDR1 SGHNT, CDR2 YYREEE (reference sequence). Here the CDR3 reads CASSLAGGTNEKLFF. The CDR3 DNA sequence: TGTGCCAGCAGCTTGGCCGGAGGAACTAATGAAAAACTGTTTTTT.

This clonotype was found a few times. The CDR3 DNA is TGTGCCAGCAGCCCCTTCCGGGACGTTTTAATCGATGAGCAGTTCTTC. Translated: CASSPFRDVLIDEQFF. The V gene is TRBV2, the J gene TRBJ2-1; D is perhaps TRBD1 or TRBD2 (5 bases each). V was shortened by 6 bases and J by 8 bases, with 23 bases between the two germline ends. Germline CDR1 reads SNHLY; CDR2 reads FYNNEI. This CDR3 comprises 16 residues.

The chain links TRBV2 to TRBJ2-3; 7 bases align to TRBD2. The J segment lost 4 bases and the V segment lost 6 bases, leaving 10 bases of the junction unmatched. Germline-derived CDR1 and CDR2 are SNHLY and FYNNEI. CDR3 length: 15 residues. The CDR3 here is CASSRSTSLSDTQYF. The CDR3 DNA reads TGTGCCAGCAGCCGATCGACTAGCCTCTCAGATACGCAGTATTTT. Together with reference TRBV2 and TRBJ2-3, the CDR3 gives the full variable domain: EPEVTQTPSHQVTQMGQEVILRCVPISNHLYFYWYRQILGQKVEFLVSFYNNEISEKSEIFDDQFSVERPDGSNFTLKIRSTKLEDSAMYFCASSRSTSLSDTQYFGPGTRLTVL.

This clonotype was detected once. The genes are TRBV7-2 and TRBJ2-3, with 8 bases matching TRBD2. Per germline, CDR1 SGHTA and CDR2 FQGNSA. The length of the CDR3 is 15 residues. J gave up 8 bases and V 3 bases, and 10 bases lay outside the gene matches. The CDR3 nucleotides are TGTGCCAGCAGCTTTGGGGTAGCGGGACGTGGTACGCAGTATTTT. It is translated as CASSFGVAGRGTQYF.

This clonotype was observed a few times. The CDR3 coding sequence is TGTGCCAGCAGGACGAGGGGGGATACGCAGTATTTT. Protein: CASRTRGDTQYF. The J gene is TRBJ2-3, the V gene TRBV6-5; D possibly corresponds to TRBD1 (6 bases). V lost 6 bases and J 6 bases, leaving 10 bases between the germline ends. The CDR3 has 12 residues. The germline CDR1 and CDR2 sequences are MNHEY and SVGAGI.

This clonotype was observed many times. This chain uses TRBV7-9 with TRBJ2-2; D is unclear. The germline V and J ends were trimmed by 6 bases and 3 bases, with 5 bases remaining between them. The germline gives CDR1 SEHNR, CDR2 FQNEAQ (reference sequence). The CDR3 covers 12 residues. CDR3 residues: CASSVDTGELFF. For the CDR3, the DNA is TGTGCCAGCAGTGTTGACACCGGGGAGCTGTTTTTT.

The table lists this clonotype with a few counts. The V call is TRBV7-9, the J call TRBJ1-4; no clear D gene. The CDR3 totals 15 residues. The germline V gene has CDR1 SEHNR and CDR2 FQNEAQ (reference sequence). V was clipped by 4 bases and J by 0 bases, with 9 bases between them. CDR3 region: CASSYPTTTNEKLFF. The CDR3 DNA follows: TGTGCCAGCAGCTACCCGACAACAACTAATGAAAAACTGTTTTTT.

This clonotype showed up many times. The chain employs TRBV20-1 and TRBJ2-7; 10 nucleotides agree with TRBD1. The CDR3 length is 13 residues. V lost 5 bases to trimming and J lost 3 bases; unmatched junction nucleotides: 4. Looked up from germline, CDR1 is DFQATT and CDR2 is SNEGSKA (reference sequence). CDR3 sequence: CSAPRDRGYEQYF. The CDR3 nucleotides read TGCAGTGCTCCCCGGGACAGGGGCTACGAGCAGTACTTC.

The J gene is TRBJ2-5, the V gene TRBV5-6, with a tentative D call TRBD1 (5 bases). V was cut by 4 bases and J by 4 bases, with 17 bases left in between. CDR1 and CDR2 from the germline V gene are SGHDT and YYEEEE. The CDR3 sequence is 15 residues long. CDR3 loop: CASSPRTMGGETQYF. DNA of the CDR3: TGTGCCAGCAGCCCTCGGACAATGGGCGGAGAGACCCAGTACTTC. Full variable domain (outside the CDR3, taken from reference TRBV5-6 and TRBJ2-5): DAGVTQSPTHLIKTRGQQVTLRCSPKSGHDTVSWYQQALGQGPQFIFQYYEEEERQRGNFPDRFSGHQFPNYSSELNVNALLLGDSALYLCASSPRTMGGETQYFGPGTRLLVL.

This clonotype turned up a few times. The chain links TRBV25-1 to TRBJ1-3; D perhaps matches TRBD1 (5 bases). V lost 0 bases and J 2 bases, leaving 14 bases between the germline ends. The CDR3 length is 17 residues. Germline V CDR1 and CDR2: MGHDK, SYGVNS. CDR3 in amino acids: CASSEYLGRGAGNTIYF. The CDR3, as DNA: TGTGCCAGCAGTGAATACCTTGGAAGGGGAGCTGGAAACACCATATATTTT.

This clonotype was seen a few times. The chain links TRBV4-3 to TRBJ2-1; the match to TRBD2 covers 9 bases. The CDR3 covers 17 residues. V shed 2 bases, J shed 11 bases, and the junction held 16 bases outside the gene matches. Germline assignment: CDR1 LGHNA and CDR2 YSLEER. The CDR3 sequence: CASSQNMGASGAEQQFF. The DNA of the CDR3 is TGCGCCAGCAGCCAAAACATGGGGGCTAGCGGGGCCGAACAGCAGTTCTTC.

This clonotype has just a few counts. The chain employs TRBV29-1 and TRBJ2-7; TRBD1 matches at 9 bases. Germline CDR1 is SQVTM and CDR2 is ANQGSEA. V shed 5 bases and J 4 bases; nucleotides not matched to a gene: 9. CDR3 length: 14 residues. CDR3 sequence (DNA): TGCAGCGTTACCATGGGACAGGGTACTTACGAGCAGTACTTC. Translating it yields CSVTMGQGTYEQYF.

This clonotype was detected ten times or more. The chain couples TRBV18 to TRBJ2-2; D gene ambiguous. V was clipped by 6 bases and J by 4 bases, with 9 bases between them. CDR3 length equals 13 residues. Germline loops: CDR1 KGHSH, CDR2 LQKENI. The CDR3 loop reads CASSPDRTGELFF. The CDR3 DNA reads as TGTGCCAGCTCCCCGGACCGCACCGGGGAGCTGTTTTTT.

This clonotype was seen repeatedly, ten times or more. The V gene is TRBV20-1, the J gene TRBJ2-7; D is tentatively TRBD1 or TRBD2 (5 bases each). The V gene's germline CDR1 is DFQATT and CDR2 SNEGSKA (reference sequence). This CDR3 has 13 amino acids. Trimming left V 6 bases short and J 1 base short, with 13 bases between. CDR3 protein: CSANRDQSYEQYF. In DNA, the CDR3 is TGCAGTGCAAACCGGGACCAATCCTACGAGCAGTACTTC.

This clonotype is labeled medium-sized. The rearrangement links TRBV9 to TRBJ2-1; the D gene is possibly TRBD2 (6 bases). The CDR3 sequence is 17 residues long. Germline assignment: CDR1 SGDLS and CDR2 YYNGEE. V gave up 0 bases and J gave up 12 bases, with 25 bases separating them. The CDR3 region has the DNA TGTGCCAGCAGCGTAGATCGGACCGGGAGCCTCCTTTGTGGGCAGTTCTTC. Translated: CASSVDRTGSLLCGQFF.

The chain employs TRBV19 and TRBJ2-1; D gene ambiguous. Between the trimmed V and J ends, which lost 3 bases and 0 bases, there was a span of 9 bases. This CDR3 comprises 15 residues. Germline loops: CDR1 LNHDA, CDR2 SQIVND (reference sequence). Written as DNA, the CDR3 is TGTGCCAGTAGTATGGCGGTGAGCTCCTACAATGAGCAGTTCTTC. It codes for CASSMAVSSYNEQFF. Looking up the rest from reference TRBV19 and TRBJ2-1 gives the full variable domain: DGGITQSPKYLFRKEGQNVTLSCEQNLNHDAMYWYRQDPGQGLRLIYYSQIVNDFQKGDIAEGYSVSREKKESFPLTVTSAQKNPTAFYLCASSMAVSSYNEQFFGPGTRLTVL.

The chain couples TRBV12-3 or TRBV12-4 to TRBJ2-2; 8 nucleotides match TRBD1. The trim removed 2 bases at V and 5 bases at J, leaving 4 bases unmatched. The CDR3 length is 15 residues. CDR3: CASSLLQGATGELFF. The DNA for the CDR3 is TGTGCCAGCAGTTTACTCCAGGGGGCAACCGGGGAGCTGTTTTTT.

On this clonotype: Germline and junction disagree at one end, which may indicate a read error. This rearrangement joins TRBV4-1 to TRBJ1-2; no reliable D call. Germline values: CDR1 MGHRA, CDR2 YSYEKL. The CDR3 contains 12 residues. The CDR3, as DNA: TGCACCAGCAGCCAAGCCGAGGCGGGCTACACCTTC. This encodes CTSSQAEAGYTF.